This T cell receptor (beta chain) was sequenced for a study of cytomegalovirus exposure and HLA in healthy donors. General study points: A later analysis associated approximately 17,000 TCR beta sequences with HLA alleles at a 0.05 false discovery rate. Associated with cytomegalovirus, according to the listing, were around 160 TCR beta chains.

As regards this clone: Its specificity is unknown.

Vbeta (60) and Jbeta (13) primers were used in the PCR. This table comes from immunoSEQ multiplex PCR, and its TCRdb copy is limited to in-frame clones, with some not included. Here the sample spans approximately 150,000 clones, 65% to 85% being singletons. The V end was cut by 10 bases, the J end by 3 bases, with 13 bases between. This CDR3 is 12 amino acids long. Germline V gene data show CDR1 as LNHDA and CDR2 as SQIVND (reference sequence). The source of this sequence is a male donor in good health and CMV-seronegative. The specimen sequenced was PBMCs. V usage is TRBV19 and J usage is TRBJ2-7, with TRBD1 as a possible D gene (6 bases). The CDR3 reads CATRGTVYEQYF. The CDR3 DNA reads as TGTGCCACCAGGGGAACTGTCTACGAGCAGTACTTC.